Listed below are T cell receptor beta chains from one sample, sequenced in a study of T-cell memory formation after mild COVID-19. MiXCR, run by TCRdb on the 5' RACE reads, gives a single entry per CDR3 protein. The sample holds 300,000 to 400,000 distinct CDR3 sequences; 21% are singletons and the top ten take roughly an eighth. The sequencing input was PBMCs or a T cell subset sorted from them (not recorded which). The receptor set was obtained from an adult woman who had mild COVID-19 (a few samples of this study predate the infection). Cell type and time point are not known. Both conserved end residues are part of each CDR3. Each record gives: V gene, J gene, clone size, D gene, CDR3 DNA, CDR3 protein. D genes are given only for firm matches. Clone size, where shown, is once, few, many, or a class for clones that have expanded.

TRBV5-6	TRBJ2-6	NA	NA	TGTGCCAGCAGCACCCTCGGGGCCCCTGGGGCCAACGTCCTGACTTTC	CASSTLGAPGANVLTF
TRBV12-3/TRBV12-4	TRBJ1-5	few	TRBD1	TGTGCCAGCGGAACCAGGGGGCTGGACAATCAGCCCCAGCATTTT	CASGTRGLDNQPQHF
TRBV5-1	TRBJ2-3	few	NA	TGCGCCAGCAGCTTGGTGGGTTTCGGCACAGATACGCAGTATTTT	CASSLVGFGTDTQYF
TRBV24-1	TRBJ2-3	NA	NA	TGTGCCACCGCGCAAGCAGATACGCAGTATTTT	CATAQADTQYF
TRBV7-9	TRBJ2-3	many	TRBD1	TGTGCCAGCAGCTCCTTAGGTGGACAGGGCAGAGGAGATACGCAGTATTTT	CASSSLGGQGRGDTQYF
TRBV7-9	TRBJ2-1	NA	NA	TGTGCCAGCAGCCCCGCTGAAGAGTACAATGAGCAGTTCTTC	CASSPAEEYNEQFF
TRBV7-9	TRBJ1-1	NA	NA	TGTGCCAGCAGCTTGGGTATGGGGCGAGTCACTGAAGCTTTCTTT	CASSLGMGRVTEAFF
TRBV12-3/TRBV12-4	TRBJ1-5	few	NA	TGTGCCAGCAGTTTAGGGACAGTTTATCAGCCCCAGCATTTT	CASSLGTVYQPQHF
TRBV29-1	TRBJ2-5	few	NA	TGCAGCGTGGACCGCCGGGGAGGACGTCAAGAGACCCAGTACTTC	CSVDRRGGRQETQYF
TRBV12-3/TRBV12-4	TRBJ1-1	NA	NA	TGTGCCAGCCTAATGGGGATTAGTGAAGCTTTCTTT	CASLMGISEAFF
TRBV12-3/TRBV12-4	TRBJ2-7	many	TRBD1	TGTGCCAGCAGTCACCGTCAGACAGGGCGCAACTACGAGCAGTACTTC	CASSHRQTGRNYEQYF
TRBV20-1	TRBJ2-2	many	TRBD2	TGCAGTGCTGCACTAGCGGGAGGGGTCGGGGAGCTGTTTTTT	CSAALAGGVGELFF
TRBV25-1	TRBJ2-1	few	NA	TGTGCCAGCAGTGATACAGGTAGGGGTGAGCAGTTCTTC	CASSDTGRGEQFF
TRBV29-1	TRBJ2-1	few	TRBD2	TGCAGCGTTGAAAGTAGCGGGAGAATCGCTGAGCAGTTCTTC	CSVESSGRIAEQFF
TRBV5-1	TRBJ2-2	NA	NA	TGCGCCAGCAGCTTGAATCGTCCTCTGGTGGGGGAGCTGTTTTTT	CASSLNRPLVGELFF
TRBV7-9	TRBJ1-2	few	NA	TGTGCCAGCAGCTTCACGGGTACCAGGGACGGCTACACCTTC	CASSFTGTRDGYTF
TRBV3-1	TRBJ2-1	NA	TRBD2	TGTGCCAGCAGCCAAAGCGGGAGAGGTTATGAGCAGTTCTTC	CASSQSGRGYEQFF
TRBV19	TRBJ2-3	NA	NA	TGTGCCAGTAGTTTTCTGGCTAGCACAGATACGCAGTATTTT	CASSFLASTDTQYF
TRBV7-6	TRBJ2-5	few	NA	TGTGCCAGCAGCCTACTGGGGCAGTCCCAAGAGACCCAGTACTTC	CASSLLGQSQETQYF
TRBV4-2	TRBJ2-7	many	NA	TGTGCCAGCAGCCCCACAGGAGCCGACCTCTACGAGCAGTACTTC	CASSPTGADLYEQYF
TRBV20-1	TRBJ2-5	few	NA	TGCAGTGCTAGAGACAGGGGAGAGGTCTGGGGGCCAGAGACCCAGTACTTC	CSARDRGEVWGPETQYF
TRBV30	TRBJ2-3	NA	TRBD2	TGTGCCTGGGGGACTAGCGTTCCTCCAGATACGCAGTATTTT	CAWGTSVPPDTQYF
TRBV7-9	TRBJ2-1	few	NA	TGTGCCAGCGGAATAGAAGGCCCCCCGGATGAGCAGTTCTTC	CASGIEGPPDEQFF
TRBV5-1	TRBJ1-1	few	TRBD1	TGCGCCAGCAGCTTGGAGGGACAGGGAAGGACTGAAGCTTTCTTT	CASSLEGQGRTEAFF
TRBV4-3	TRBJ1-1	NA	TRBD1	TGCGCCAGCAGCCAAGATATCAGGGGGATGAACACTGAAGCTTTCTTT	CASSQDIRGMNTEAFF
TRBV7-2	TRBJ2-3	NA	TRBD2	TGTGCCAGCAGCCCCTTCACCCGAATAGCGGGGGGCACAGATACGCAGTATTTT	CASSPFTRIAGGTDTQYF
TRBV11-2	TRBJ2-7	NA	TRBD1	TGTGCCAGCAGCTTCTACAGGGGCTACGAGCAGTACTTC	CASSFYRGYEQYF
TRBV3-1	TRBJ2-7	NA	NA	TGTGCCAGCAGCCAATTTGTTGGCTACGAGCAGTACTTC	CASSQFVGYEQYF
TRBV7-6	TRBJ2-7	few	NA	TGTGCCAGCAGCTTCCAGGCGGACGAGCAGTACTTC	CASSFQADEQYF
TRBV12-3/TRBV12-4	TRBJ2-3	NA	NA	TGTGCCAGCAGCTTCTGGAGGGAAGGTTCGGGGGATACGCAGTATTTT	CASSFWREGSGDTQYF
TRBV7-2	TRBJ2-3	NA	NA	TGTGCCAGCAGCTTAAAAAGGGCCGGCACAGATACGCAGTATTTT	CASSLKRAGTDTQYF
TRBV20-1	TRBJ2-2	NA	NA	TGCAGTGCCAGGGGCGGGACAGCGGTCACCGGGGAGCTGTTTTTT	CSARGGTAVTGELFF
TRBV18	TRBJ2-3	NA	NA	TGTGCCAGCTCATCCCAAAGTACGCAGTATTTT	CASSSQSTQYF
TRBV7-9	TRBJ1-1	NA	NA	TGTGCCAGCAGCTTAGTTGGGGGTGGAGGCTCCACTGAAGCTTTCTTT	CASSLVGGGGSTEAFF
TRBV7-3	TRBJ1-1	NA	NA	TGTGCCAGCAGCCCGGACCCGGACAGGAACACTGAAGCTTTCTTT	CASSPDPDRNTEAFF
TRBV5-1	TRBJ1-1	NA	NA	TGCGCCAGCAGCTTGGAGTACCGGGTTCGCACTGAAGCTTTCTTT	CASSLEYRVRTEAFF
TRBV6-5	TRBJ2-7	NA	NA	TGTGCCAGCAGTTATAACAGTCCCCACGAGCAGTACTTC	CASSYNSPHEQYF
TRBV10-3	TRBJ2-1	NA	TRBD1	TGTGCCATCAGTGGTCGGACAGGGAGCTCCTACAATGAGCAGTTCTTC	CAISGRTGSSYNEQFF
TRBV7-9	TRBJ2-2	few	NA	TGTGCCAGCAGCTTGGGACCCCGCCTTAACACCGGGGAGCTGTTTTTT	CASSLGPRLNTGELFF
TRBV29-1	TRBJ1-1	NA	TRBD1	TGCAGCGTTGAAGCAGGGGGAAACACTGAAGCTTTCTTT	CSVEAGGNTEAFF